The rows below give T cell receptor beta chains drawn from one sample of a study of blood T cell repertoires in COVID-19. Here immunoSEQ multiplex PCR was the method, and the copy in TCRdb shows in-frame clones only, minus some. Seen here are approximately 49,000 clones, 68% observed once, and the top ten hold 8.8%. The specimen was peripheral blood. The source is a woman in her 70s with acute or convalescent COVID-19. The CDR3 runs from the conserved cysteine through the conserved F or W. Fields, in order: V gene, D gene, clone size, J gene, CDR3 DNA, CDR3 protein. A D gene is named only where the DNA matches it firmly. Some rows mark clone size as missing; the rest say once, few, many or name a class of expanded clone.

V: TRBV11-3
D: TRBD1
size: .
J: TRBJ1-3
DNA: TGTGCCAGCAGCTTAGGTCTACAGGGGACCATATATTTT
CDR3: CASSLGLQGTIYF

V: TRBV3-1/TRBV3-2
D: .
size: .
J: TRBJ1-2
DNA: TGTGCCAGCAGCCAAGGGGGGCCGAGCTATGGCTACACCTTC
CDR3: CASSQGGPSYGYTF

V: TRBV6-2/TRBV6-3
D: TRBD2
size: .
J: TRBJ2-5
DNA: TGTGCCAGCAGTTACTCCCGCGGGAGAGGTAGAGAGACCCAGTACTTC
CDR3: CASSYSRGRGRETQYF

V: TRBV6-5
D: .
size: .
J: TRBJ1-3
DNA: TGTGCCAGCAGAGAGGGCTCTGGAAACACCATATATTTT
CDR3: CASREGSGNTIYF

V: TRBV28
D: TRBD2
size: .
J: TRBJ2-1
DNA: TGTGCCAGCACTAAAGGGTGGACTAGCGGGGTGAGGGAGCAGTTCTTC
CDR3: CASTKGWTSGVREQFF

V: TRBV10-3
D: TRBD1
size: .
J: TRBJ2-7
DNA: TGTGCCATCACCGACGGACAGGGTGGCGAGCAGTACTTC
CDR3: CAITDGQGGEQYF

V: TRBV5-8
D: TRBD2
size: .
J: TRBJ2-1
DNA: TGTGCCAGCAGCTTGGCTAGCGGGGACTACAATGAGCAGTTCTTC
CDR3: CASSLASGDYNEQFF

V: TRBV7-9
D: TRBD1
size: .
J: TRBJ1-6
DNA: TGTGCCAGCAGCAGAATGACAGGGGGAAGTTCACCCCTCCACTTT
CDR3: CASSRMTGGSSPLHF

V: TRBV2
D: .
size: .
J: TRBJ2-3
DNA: TGTGCCAGCAGTGTTCAGGGACTTCCAGGAGATACGCAGTATTTT
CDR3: CASSVQGLPGDTQYF

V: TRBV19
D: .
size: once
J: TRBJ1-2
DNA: TGTGCCAGCAAACCGAAAGCCGGACACCTCTATGGCTACACCTTC
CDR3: CASKPKAGHLYGYTF

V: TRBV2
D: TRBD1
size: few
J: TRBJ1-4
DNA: TGTGCCAGCAGGACGACAGGGGTAGTTGAAAAACTGTTTTTT
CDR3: CASRTTGVVEKLFF

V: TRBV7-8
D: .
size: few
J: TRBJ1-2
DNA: TGTGCCAGCAGCTCAGCTTCAAAGGCGGCCTATGGCTACACCTTC
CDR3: CASSSASKAAYGYTF

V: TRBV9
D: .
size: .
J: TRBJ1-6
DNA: TGTGCCAGCAGCGGGGCCGGGGAAGGATTTAATTCACCCCTCCACTTT
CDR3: CASSGAGEGFNSPLHF